This T cell receptor (beta chain) was obtained from a study of shared clonotypes between healthy human individuals (dated by TCRdb to 2018 to 2020). Some background on the complete study: The cohort included a few men and two women between 18 and 49 years of age. Leukapheresis yielded between about 0.85 and 10 billion PBMCs per donor. The study deeply sequenced blood TCR repertoires of about five healthy adults to estimate repertoire size and the extent of clonotype sharing between individuals. For each donor, CD4 naive and CD4 memory were each given three plates, CD8 naive was given two plates, and CD8 memory was given one plate. To increase sequencing depth and limit assay-specific biases, different laboratories used diverse techniques to prepare libraries and sequence TCR repertoires. Points the paper makes about the study in general: Estimated clonotype richness was generally larger for naive than for memory subsets. Pairwise subsampling led to the expectation that sequencing depth would affect the degree of clonotype sharing among donors. Compared with non-shared clonotypes, clonotypes shared by all four sorted-subset donors had higher generation probabilities. When several donors were compared, the shared fraction of clonotypes was 5% to 6.5% for naive CD4, roughly 3.3% for naive CD8, 2.3% for memory CD4, and 0.4% for memory CD8. The genetic and exposure-history diversity represented was limited by the small number of donors. Rarefaction of sorted-subset datasets indicated incomplete sequencing despite the large sequencing depth. Only blood was sampled, and tissue TCR repertoires likely differ from those in blood.

TCR CDR3 regions were amplified from genomic DNA by multiplex PCR using the deep immunoSEQ assay. Extracted genomic DNA from each cell subset was spread evenly across all wells of several immunoSEQ 96-well plates, with each plate serving as a replicate. Each replicate PCR for sorted subsets received 200 ng genomic DNA, equal to roughly 30,000 T cell genomes. Purified libraries were measured with a Qubit 3.0 fluorometer, size-checked on a Bioanalyzer 2100, and measured again with the KAPA Library Quantification kit. Every immunoSEQ 96-well plate was sequenced on a dedicated single-read 150-cycle Illumina NextSeq 550 flow cell. The paper's data handling went like this. Because only junctional sequences without quality scores were contained in the immunoSEQ output, filtering matching that applied to full-length reads could not be performed. Sequences were annotated with PyIR, a Python wrapper for IgBLAST v1.9, using IMGT germline references to assign V/J genes and CDR3. Reads were filtered out if the reads had weak V/J assignments (E-value above 1e-6), no CDR3, stop codons, out-of-frame junctions, or ambiguous translated residues. A V3J clonotype was defined by an identical inferred V gene, J gene, and CDR3 amino acid sequence. Percentage overlap between repertoires was computed as shared unique clonotypes divided by the size of the smaller repertoire. RTK rarefaction, the Chao1 estimator, and Recon v2.1 estimates of unobserved clonotypes were used to assess repertoire richness. OLGA was used to compute generation probabilities for all TCRbeta clonotypes that the gDNA method yielded from several donors. TCRdb limited this immuneACCESS table to in-frame rearrangements with V and J called. A share of clones is missing; checked studies link under half to unresolved V genes, and the rest is unexplained. V and J calls and clone size follow that table, whereas D and trimming were derived from the DNA. The table for this sample lists 1.5 million to 1.9 million clones; approximately 98% of them were counted only once. The biggest ten clones account for 0.45% of the sample.

On this clone: The antigen it recognizes is unknown. Nothing much larger sits one base from this clone, and base qualities are not available.

Based on the germline V gene (reference sequence), the CDR1 and CDR2 sequences are MNHEY and SMNVEV. V is trimmed back by 7 bases and J by 2 bases, and the junction contains 10 bases that no gene match accounts for. The CDR3 sequence holds 17 residues, the cysteine and phenylalanine included. CDR3 DNA is the only sequence kept; it has 51 bases, read in frame from the first base. Healthy HIV-negative adults with no recently reported acute infections or vaccinations were included as donors. Every donor was a Caucasian adult residing in Nashville, Tennessee, USA. CD4+ T cells were enriched through magnetic negative selection, after which naive cells were positively selected on CD45RA and the remaining negative fraction served as the memory subset. After blood collection by leukapheresis, PBMCs were isolated using Ficoll-Histopaque density gradient centrifugation and then cryopreserved in the vapor phase of liquid nitrogen. Purity and quantity of every magnetically sorted T cell population were checked by analytical flow cytometry. Genomic DNA was isolated from every sorted fraction and measured by UV absorbance on a Nanodrop 2000c.

This receptor was identified in a man under 40 in good health. Here the chain combines TRBV27 and TRBJ2-7; TRBD2 lines up with 14 middle nucleotides. Specimen: naive CD4+ T cells sorted from blood. In the paper's terms, the cell subset or site label means: CD45RA+ positively selected. The sequenced DNA: TGTGCCAGCACCGGGACTAGCGGGAGTAGAGGAGCCTACGAGCAGTACTTC. This codes for CASTGTSGSRGAYEQYF.